This T cell receptor beta chain is from a study of T-cell reconstitution after alpha-beta-depleted transplantation in children. Using unique molecular identifiers, the investigators prepared the TCRbeta library. TCRdb reanalysed the PCR reads using MiXCR and keeps one entry per CDR3 protein. The top ten clones hold roughly a tenth of a sample with 250,000 to 300,000 distinct CDR3 sequences, about 10% of them seen once. The V segment lost 3 bases and the J segment 6 bases; nucleotides outside the gene matches: 4. Germline lookup yields CDR1 DFQATT and CDR2 SNEGSKA (reference sequence). The CDR3 loop spans 13 amino acids. This clonotype has just a few counts.

The J gene is TRBJ2-3, the V gene TRBV20-1, with 9 bases aligning to TRBD2. The source of this sequence is a human donor who donated a stem cell graft to a child with SCID. Sequenced here: PBMCs from the stem cell graft donor, sampled from the stem cell graft. This CDR3 reads CSASPSGADTQYF. CDR3 nucleotide sequence: TGCAGTGCTAGTCCTAGCGGGGCGGATACGCAGTATTTT.